These 15 T cell receptor beta chains originate from one sample sequenced in a study of OX40 agonist ivuxolimab in advanced cancers. The protocol was immunoSEQ multiplex PCR, while the TCRdb copy is restricted to in-frame clones and leaves out a portion. In the table there are 25,000 to 30,000 clones, around four fifths of which are singletons. The sequenced sample was CD4+ or CD8+ T cells sorted from blood, obtained in a trial of the OX40 agonist ivuxolimab. The receptor source for this set is an adult with an advanced solid tumor such as melanoma, head and neck, liver or kidney cancer.

The chain uses TRBV7-6 and TRBJ2-3; 8 bases line up with TRBD1. With V trimmed by 2 bases and J by 6 bases, 7 bases remained unmatched. The CDR3 spans 15 residues. Germline V gene lookup returns CDR1 SGHVS and CDR2 FNYEAQ. As DNA, the CDR3 is TGTGCCAGCAGCTTATTGGACAGGGTGGGGGATACGCAGTATTTT. As protein: CASSLLDRVGDTQYF.

V is TRBV5-8 and J is TRBJ2-7; TRBD1 matches 10 bases. The V segment lost 1 base and the J segment 5 bases; nucleotides outside the gene matches: 6. This CDR3 is built from 15 residues. The V gene's germline CDR1 is SGHTS and CDR2 YDEGEE. This chain's CDR3 is CASSLSGTGVHEQYF. The CDR3 coding sequence is TGTGCCAGCAGCTTGTCCGGGACAGGGGTGCACGAGCAGTACTTC.

The rearrangement joins TRBV13 to TRBJ2-1, with 7 bases aligning to TRBD2. V was pared by 5 bases and J by 0 bases, with 7 bases of the junction left unmatched. This CDR3 is 16 amino acids long. The germline V gene has CDR1 PRHDT and CDR2 FYEKMQ (reference sequence). The CDR3 DNA reads as TGTGCCAGCAGCCCAATAGCGGGCAGCTCCTACAATGAGCAGTTCTTC. This codes for CASSPIAGSSYNEQFF.

The V call is TRBV15, the J call TRBJ2-7; 12 bases agree with TRBD2. The germline V gene has CDR1 LNHNV and CDR2 YYDKDF (reference sequence). The CDR3 runs to 16 residues. The ends lost 3 bases at V and 0 bases at J; junction bases unmatched: 3. The CDR3, as DNA: TGTGCCACCAGCAGGAAGACTAGCGGGAGCTCCTACGAGCAGTACTTC. It is translated as CATSRKTSGSSYEQYF.

The rearrangement uses TRBV5-4 and TRBJ2-1; weak D call: TRBD2 (5 bases). The germline gives CDR1 SGHNT, CDR2 YYREEE (reference sequence). With 4 bases removed from V and 7 bases from J, the gap between germline ends came to 9 bases. CDR3 size: 12 residues. CDR3: CASSLLANEQFF. The CDR3 nucleotides are TGTGCCAGCAGCCTCCTAGCTAATGAGCAGTTCTTC.

V gene TRBV14 combines with J gene TRBJ1-2; tentatively, D is TRBD1 (5 bases). The CDR3 is 13 residues long. CDR1 and CDR2 from the germline V gene are SGHDN and FVKESK. Trimming cost V 4 bases and J 2 bases, with 8 bases left between them. Here the CDR3 reads CASSRGTNYGYTF. CDR3 DNA: TGTGCCAGCAGCCGAGGGACGAACTATGGCTACACCTTC.

The chain combines TRBV7-7 with TRBJ2-5; maybe TRBD2 (6 bases). The V end was cut by 1 base, the J end by 3 bases, with 9 bases between. Germline CDR1 and CDR2: SSHAT and FNYEAQ (reference sequence). The CDR3 has 14 amino acids. The CDR3 region has the DNA TGTGCCAGCAGCTTAGAGCCGGGGGAAGAGACCCAGTACTTC. This gives the protein CASSLEPGEETQYF.

The rearrangement links TRBV5-6 to TRBJ2-1, with 13 bases that match TRBD2. V shed 0 bases and J 4 bases; nucleotides not matched to a gene: 4. The CDR3 is 17 residues long. Germline CDR1 and CDR2: SGHDT and YYEEEE. The CDR3 coding sequence is TGTGCCAGCAGCTTGGAGGGACTAGCGGGACCGTACAATGAGCAGTTCTTC. Amino acid sequence: CASSLEGLAGPYNEQFF.

The chain carries TRBV11-2 and TRBJ1-2; D gene unclear. The germline CDR1 and CDR2 sequences are SGHAT and FQNNGV. CDR3 size: 15 residues. V gave up 1 base and J gave up 4 bases, with 13 bases separating them. CDR3 coding DNA: TGTGCCAGCAGCTTAGGAATCGGCAGATCCTATGGCTACACCTTC. This gives the protein CASSLGIGRSYGYTF.

This chain links TRBV10-2 with TRBJ2-7; 7 bases match TRBD1. Losses at the gene ends were 6 bases for V and 0 bases for J; bases not matched to a gene: 2. The CDR3 consists of 13 residues. The germline gives CDR1 WSHSY, CDR2 SAAADI. CDR3 DNA sequence: TGCGCCAGCAGGACAGGGATCTCCTACGAGCAGTACTTC. It translates to CASRTGISYEQYF.

The chain employs TRBV28 and TRBJ2-7; D perhaps matches TRBD1 (5 bases). The germline V gene encodes CDR1 MDHEN and CDR2 SYDVKM. Trimming pared 4 bases from V and 3 bases from J, leaving 13 bases between. This CDR3 region has 14 residues. The CDR3 loop reads CASSWSGPSYEQYF. Here the CDR3 DNA reads TGTGCCAGCAGTTGGTCAGGGCCGAGCTACGAGCAGTACTTC.

This chain uses TRBV5-6 with TRBJ2-7; TRBD2 matches at 14 bases. The CDR3 totals 14 residues. V shed 4 bases and J 7 bases; nucleotides not matched to a gene: 4. Germline assignment: CDR1 SGHDT and CDR2 YYEEEE. The CDR3 is CASSMTSGGAEQYF. In nucleotides, the CDR3 is TGTGCCAGCAGCATGACTAGCGGGGGGGCGGAGCAGTACTTC.

The chain combines TRBV7-9 with TRBJ1-2; TRBD1 might be the D (6 bases). Germline V gives CDR1 SEHNR, CDR2 FQNEAQ (reference sequence). This CDR3 comprises 14 residues. Trimming took off 1 base at V and 4 bases at J, with 10 bases between the two ends. CDR3: CASSLEWGPYGYTF. The CDR3 DNA follows: TGTGCCAGCAGCTTAGAGTGGGGGCCCTATGGCTACACCTTC.

This sequence joins TRBV6-5 and TRBJ2-6, with no clear D. The length of the CDR3 is 14 residues. Germline V gives CDR1 MNHEY, CDR2 SVGAGI. V gave up 4 bases and J gave up 2 bases, with 6 bases separating them. The CDR3 reads CASSFTPGANVLTF. CDR3 bases: TGTGCCAGCAGTTTTACCCCTGGGGCCAACGTCCTGACTTTC.

The chain links TRBV28 to TRBJ2-7; tentative D call: TRBD2 (5 bases). Trimming took 3 bases from V and 6 from J, leaving 15 bases between them. The CDR3 length is 14 residues. Germline CDR1 reads MDHEN; CDR2 reads SYDVKM. CDR3 nucleotides: TGTGCCAGCAGTTTGTCCGGCGGGTGGCGCGAGCAGTACTTC. Protein sequence: CASSLSGGWREQYF.